This TCR beta chain was observed in a study of blood T cell repertoires in COVID-19. V was shortened by 3 bases and J by 3 bases, with 20 bases between the two germline ends. The CDR3 spans 17 residues. Germline CDR1 and CDR2: SEHNR and FQNEAQ (reference sequence). As processed by the authors: Reference gene primers were amplified, and this amplification served to estimate nucleated cell counts. TCRdb's table, derived via immunoSEQ multiplex PCR, lists solely in-frame clones and lacks some. The DNA was the basis for D and trimming; V, J and clone size are from that table. The sample has some 400,000 clones; 85% to 90% are singletons. Participant reports of clinical history set cohort assignment.

The sample was PBMCs or T cells enriched from blood (not recorded which). J is TRBJ2-5 and V is TRBV7-9; perhaps TRBD2 as D (7 bases). The receptor was derived from a woman aged 30 to 39 who had recovered from COVID-19. The CDR3 protein is CASSFLGRGGMKETQYF. The CDR3 bases are TGTGCCAGCAGCTTTCTTGGGAGGGGGGGGATGAAAGAGACCCAGTACTTC. Full variable domain (outside the CDR3, taken from reference TRBV7-9 and TRBJ2-5): DTGVSQNPRHKITKRGQNVTFRCDPISEHNRLYWYRQTLGQGPEFLTYFQNEAQLEKSRLLSDRFSAERPKGSFSTLEIQRTEQGDSAMYLCASSFLGRGGMKETQYFGPGTRLLVL.